This T cell receptor (beta chain) was identified during a study of CD8 T cells in ankylosing spondylitis (dated by TCRdb to between 2016 and 2019). About the study as a whole: T cell receptor beta repertoires were profiled in healthy donors and ankylosing spondylitis patients so that disease-linked TCR variants could be found. The full study cohort was made up of roughly 25 ankylosing spondylitis patients and roughly 98 healthy donors. Peripheral blood was sampled, and synovial fluid was also collected from ankylosing spondylitis patients.

V is pared back by 0 bases and J by 3 bases, with 10 bases lying between the germline termini. Inclusive of the bounding cysteine and phenylalanine, the CDR3 is 14 residues long. Only the CDR3 region is kept as DNA, spanning 42 bases read in frame from base 1. According to the germline V gene, CDR1 reads SGHRS and CDR2 reads YFSETQ. Of note for this clonotype: This clone's antigen is unknown. It has no much larger one-base neighbor in the sample; base qualities were not kept.

What the work shows at the level of the full study, not this receptor alone: According to the report, matched synovial fluid samples from ankylosing spondylitis patients were significantly enriched for the disease-linked clones. Some of the motif variants had been reported before in the synovial fluid and blood of reactive arthritis patients, a finding that suggests common disease-initiation mechanisms. A CD8+ phenotype was shown by the disease-linked clones, which were found at relatively low frequencies in peripheral blood. Blood from ankylosing spondylitis patients appeared to be characterized by a TCR beta motif made up of 8 or 9 highly homologous amino acid variants.

The sequencing machine was an Illumina HiSeq 2500. Quantitative 5'-RACE with molecular barcodes was used to prepare TCR beta libraries. In the authors' own workflow: Disease-linked TCR variants were identified with a new computational method built on a probabilistic model of VDJ rearrangement. TCRdb itself trimmed the public reads at Q25 with fastp, ran MiXCR and retained productive beta chains. Each entry is one CDR3 protein sequence, shown with its most common DNA and genes. These V and J calls rely on TCRdb rather than the paper's analysis. The sample table contains roughly 490,000 distinct CDR3 sequences; only one count was recorded for approximately 5% of them. Around 3.4% of the sample is taken by the ten largest.

This chain joins TRBV5-1 to TRBJ2-7; the D gene lacks a confident call. This clonotype originated in a male donor with ankylosing spondylitis. Sequenced sample: blood, either unsorted or a sorted T cell fraction (not recorded which). The DNA reads TGCGCCAGCAGCTTGGCCGCCGCGGACTACGAGCAGTACTTC. Its product reads: CASSLAAADYEQYF. Where the CDR3 stops, the reference TRBV5-1 and TRBJ2-7 genes take over; the full variable domain is KAGVTQTPRYLIKTRGQQVTLSCSPISGHRSVSWYQQTPGQGLQFLFEYFSETQRNKGNFPGRFSGRQFSNSRSEMNVSTLELGDSALYLCASSLAAADYEQYFGPGTRLTVT.